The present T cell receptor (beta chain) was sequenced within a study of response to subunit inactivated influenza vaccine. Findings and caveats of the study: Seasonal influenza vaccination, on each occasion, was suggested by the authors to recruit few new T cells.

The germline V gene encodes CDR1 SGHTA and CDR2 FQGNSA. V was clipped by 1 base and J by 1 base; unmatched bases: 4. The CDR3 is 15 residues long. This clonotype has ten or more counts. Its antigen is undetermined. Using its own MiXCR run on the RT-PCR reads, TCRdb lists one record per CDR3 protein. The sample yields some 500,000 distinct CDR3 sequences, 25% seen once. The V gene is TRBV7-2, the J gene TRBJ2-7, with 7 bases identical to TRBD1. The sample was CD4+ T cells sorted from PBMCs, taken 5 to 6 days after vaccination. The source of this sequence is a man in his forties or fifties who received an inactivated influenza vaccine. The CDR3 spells CASSLVGQASYEQYF. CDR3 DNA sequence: TGTGCCAGCAGCTTAGTCGGACAGGCATCCTACGAGCAGTACTTC.